These 25 T cell receptor beta chains were sequenced from one sample in a study of blood T cell repertoires in COVID-19. Clones were sequenced by immunoSEQ multiplex PCR, and TCRdb holds only the in-frame ones, with some missing. Of about 170,000 clones in the sample, 83% were seen once. The sequenced material came from peripheral blood. The receptors derive from a woman in her seventies who had recovered from COVID-19.

This clone was seen ten or more times. The gene calls are TRBV24-1 and TRBJ2-2, with 15 bases matching TRBD2. CDR3 length equals 15 residues. Looked up from germline, CDR1 is KGHDR and CDR2 is SFDVKD. V lost 7 bases to trimming and J lost 6 bases; unmatched junction nucleotides: 2. This CDR3 is CATSGLAGGAGELFF. Here the CDR3 DNA reads TGTGCCACCAGCGGACTAGCGGGAGGGGCCGGGGAGCTGTTTTTT.

The chain has TRBV15 and TRBJ2-5, with unresolved D. CDR3 length: 15 amino acids. CDR1 is LNHNV, CDR2 YYDKDF, per germline (reference sequence). V shed 3 bases and J shed 2 bases, with 13 bases lying between them. The chain's CDR3 is CATSSPRSLQETQYF. CDR3 DNA sequence: TGTGCCACCAGCAGCCCCAGATCGCTGCAAGAGACCCAGTACTTC.

The CDR3: CASSQEGDTRRSGYTF. CDR3 DNA: TGTGCCAGCAGCCAAGAGGGGGACACCAGACGGAGTGGCTACACCTTC. This chain connects TRBV14 to TRBJ1-2; tentative D call: TRBD1 (6 bases). The V and J ends lost 0 bases and 7 bases respectively, with 18 bases between them. Germline CDR1 reads SGHDN; CDR2 reads FVKESK. The CDR3 contains 16 residues.

The rearrangement uses TRBV5-1 and TRBJ1-2, with 9 positions matching TRBD1. Germline V gives CDR1 SGHRS, CDR2 YFSETQ. Trimming at V came to 2 bases and at J to 7 bases, leaving 9 bases not matched to a gene. This CDR3 is built from 15 residues. In nucleotides, the CDR3 is TGCGCCAGCAGCTTTATCGACAGGGGGGATGGTGGCTACACCTTC. This gives the protein CASSFIDRGDGGYTF.

This clone was counted a few times. This chain links TRBV18 with TRBJ2-1; no clear D gene. Germline lookup yields CDR1 KGHSH and CDR2 LQKENI. The CDR3 extends over 14 amino acids. The V end was cut by 3 bases, the J end by 6 bases, with 12 bases between. The CDR3 spells CASSPLVSGNEQFF. The CDR3 DNA is TGTGCCAGCTCACCGCTAGTGTCGGGCAATGAGCAGTTCTTC.

The chain joins TRBV30 to TRBJ2-2; TRBD2 agrees at 8 bases. The CDR3 has 16 amino acids. The V gene's germline CDR1 is GTSNPN and CDR2 SVGIG (reference sequence). V was clipped by 3 bases and J by 3 bases; unmatched bases: 9. The CDR3 DNA is TGTGCCTGGAGCGGGGAGGGAGCGGGAGACACCGGGGAGCTGTTTTTT. This gives the protein CAWSGEGAGDTGELFF.

The rearrangement joins TRBV7-8 to TRBJ1-5, with 10 bases aligning to TRBD1. Germline CDR1 reads SGHVS; CDR2 reads FQNEAQ. V dropped 10 bases and J dropped 7; count of bases not matched to a gene: 10. This CDR3 region has 14 residues. For the CDR3, the DNA is TGTGCCACCGCGTGGGACAGGGGCATCCAGCCCCAGCATTTT. It yields the protein CATAWDRGIQPQHF.

V and J are TRBV5-1 and TRBJ2-5, with a weak D call TRBD1 (6 bases). The CDR3 extends over 17 amino acids. Trimming cost V 1 base and J 5 bases, with 21 bases left between them. Germline CDR1 is SGHRS and CDR2 is YFSETQ. The chain's CDR3 is CASSLSPETGLGETQYF. The CDR3 bases are TGCGCCAGCAGCTTGTCCCCCGAAACAGGGCTAGGGGAGACCCAGTACTTC.

V usage is TRBV19 and J usage is TRBJ2-5; 12 bases map to TRBD2. With 6 bases clipped from V and 5 bases from J, the junction kept 4 bases outside the gene matches. Germline CDR1 LNHDA, CDR2 SQIVND (reference sequence). The CDR3 is 14 amino acids. CDR3 nucleotides: TGTGCCAGTAGCCGGACTAGCGGGGTTGAGACCCAGTACTTC. Translated: CASSRTSGVETQYF.

This chain joins TRBV3-1 (or the pseudogene TRBV3-2) and TRBJ1-1; 9 bases are shared with TRBD1. The CDR3 runs to 15 residues. The germline gives CDR1 LGHDT, CDR2 YNNKEL (reference sequence). With 4 bases clipped from V and 1 base from J, the junction kept 4 bases outside the gene matches. CDR3 nucleotide sequence: TGTGCCAGCAGCCCTAGGGGACAGGGGAACACTGAAGCTTTCTTT. The encoded protein is CASSPRGQGNTEAFF.

The chain recombines TRBV10-3 with TRBJ1-4; D is possibly TRBD1 (6 bases). Germline-derived CDR1 and CDR2 are ENHRY and SYGVKD. Trimming removed 6 bases from V and 8 bases from J, with 13 bases in between. The CDR3 loop spans 13 amino acids. The CDR3 nucleotides read TGTGCCATCAGGTCAGGGGCGGAAGAAAAACTGTTTTTT. Its protein product is CAIRSGAEEKLFF.

The chain has TRBV27 and TRBJ1-5; no clear D. This CDR3 comprises 16 residues. CDR1 and CDR2 (germline): MNHEY, SMNVEV (reference sequence). V lost 4 bases and J lost 6, with 19 bases in between. CDR3 in amino acids: CASSSQWRIGGQPQHF. Written as DNA, the CDR3 is TGTGCCAGCAGTTCCCAGTGGAGGATAGGTGGTCAGCCCCAGCATTTT.

This chain joins TRBV18 and TRBJ2-3; no firm D call. The CDR3 runs to 14 residues. Germline CDR1 reads KGHSH; CDR2 reads LQKENI. Trimming took off 3 bases at V and 3 bases at J, with 10 bases between the two ends. The CDR3 sequence is CASSPQVWTDTQYF. For the CDR3, the DNA is TGTGCCAGCTCACCGCAGGTCTGGACAGATACGCAGTATTTT.

This clone was recorded only once. This chain joins TRBV2 and TRBJ2-3; maybe TRBD2 (7 bases). This CDR3 has 15 residues. Trimming cost V 8 bases and J 3 bases, with 18 bases left between them. The germline CDR1 and CDR2 sequences are SNHLY and FYNNEI. CDR3 sequence reads: CASGGGRGATDTQYF. CDR3 nucleotides: TGTGCCAGCGGGGGGGGCAGGGGAGCAACAGATACGCAGTATTTT.

The V and J genes are TRBV9 and TRBJ2-2, with TRBD2 matching 10 bases. Germline assignment: CDR1 SGDLS and CDR2 YYNGEE. The CDR3 contains 16 residues. V gave up 4 bases and J gave up 6 bases; unmatched junction bases: 9. The CDR3 DNA sequence: TGTGCCAGCAGCACTCAAGCGGGAGGGCCTTCCGGGGAGCTGTTTTTT. The encoded protein is CASSTQAGGPSGELFF.

This clone turned up a few times. The chain recombines TRBV28 with TRBJ1-5, with D possibly TRBD1 on 5 matching bases. V was trimmed by 3 bases and J by 5 bases, leaving 14 bases between them. CDR1 and CDR2 from the germline V gene are MDHEN and SYDVKM. The CDR3 totals 15 residues. This CDR3 reads CASSLGLHADQPQHF. The CDR3 DNA sequence: TGTGCCAGCAGTTTGGGACTCCACGCCGATCAGCCCCAGCATTTT.

The chain is built from TRBV18 and TRBJ1-1; 7 positions agree with TRBD1. Germline lookup yields CDR1 KGHSH and CDR2 LQKENI. Unmatched junction bases numbered 4, after V lost 5 bases and J lost 4 bases. The CDR3 covers 13 residues. The CDR3 region is CASSTGVTTEAFF. CDR3 coding DNA: TGTGCCAGCTCAACAGGGGTGACCACTGAAGCTTTCTTT.

V usage is TRBV5-5 and J usage is TRBJ1-3; the match to TRBD1 covers 8 bases. Germline CDR1 SGHKS, CDR2 YYEKEE (reference sequence). The CDR3 has 18 amino acids. The trim removed 4 bases at V and 4 bases at J, leaving 16 bases unmatched. CDR3 amino acids: CASSPNPQGDFEGNTIYF. Written as DNA, the CDR3 is TGTGCCAGCAGCCCCAACCCACAGGGGGACTTTGAAGGAAACACCATATATTTT.

This chain uses TRBV7-2 with TRBJ2-5, with 11 bases identical to TRBD2. Looked up from germline, CDR1 is SGHTA and CDR2 is FQGNSA. With 2 bases clipped from V and 2 bases from J, the junction kept 10 bases outside the gene matches. CDR3 length equals 18 residues. The chain's CDR3 is CASSLTPTLAGGQETQYF. CDR3 bases: TGTGCCAGCAGCTTAACCCCGACCCTAGCGGGAGGACAAGAGACCCAGTACTTC.

V gene TRBV3-1 (or the pseudogene TRBV3-2) combines with J gene TRBJ1-1, with D tentatively TRBD1 (6 bases). Trimming took off 1 base at V and 7 bases at J, with 13 bases between the two ends. The germline V gene encodes CDR1 LGHDT and CDR2 YNNKEL (reference sequence). This CDR3 is 14 amino acids long. The CDR3 is CASSQGDIGSEAFF. The CDR3 region has the DNA TGTGCCAGCAGCCAAGGGGACATAGGGAGTGAAGCTTTCTTT.

This sequence joins TRBV15 and TRBJ2-7; 12 bases are shared with TRBD1. Per germline, CDR1 LNHNV and CDR2 YYDKDF (reference sequence). J lost 5 bases, V lost 1 base, and 3 bases had no gene match. The CDR3 sequence is 15 residues long. The DNA for the CDR3 is TGTGCCACCAGCAGAGGCGGGACAGGGGGCCACGAGCAGTACTTC. The encoded protein is CATSRGGTGGHEQYF.

The chain employs TRBV5-4 and TRBJ1-1; TRBD1 is a possible D gene (6 bases). This CDR3 is built from 13 residues. V was clipped by 4 bases and J by 8 bases, with 15 bases between them. Germline CDR1 and CDR2: SGHNT and YYREEE (reference sequence). The CDR3 DNA sequence: TGTGCCAGCAGCCTAGGACAGAAAAGAGAAGCTTTCTTT. Protein sequence: CASSLGQKREAFF.

This clone was seen only once. The V and J genes are TRBV7-3 and TRBJ1-1; 7 nucleotides align to TRBD1. The V segment lost 4 bases and the J segment 1 base; nucleotides outside the gene matches: 3. Germline V gives CDR1 SGHTA, CDR2 FQGTGA. The CDR3 runs to 14 residues. CDR3 protein: CASSSDRSNTEAFF. In DNA, the CDR3 is TGTGCCAGCAGCTCGGACAGGTCGAACACTGAAGCTTTCTTT.

This clone was observed a handful of times. V is TRBV6-5 and J is TRBJ2-7, with a weak D call TRBD2 (7 bases). Trimming took 0 bases from V and 6 from J, leaving 15 bases between them. The CDR3 has 15 residues. Germline lookup yields CDR1 MNHEY and CDR2 SVGAGI. In nucleotides, the CDR3 is TGTGCCAGCAGTTACTCGGGGTACGGGGGGCGCGAGCAGTACTTC. Encoded protein: CASSYSGYGGREQYF.

CDR3 nucleotide sequence: TGTGCCAGTAGTGGAGGTGGATACTATGGCTACACCTTC. Translated: CASSGGGYYGYTF. This chain links TRBV19 with TRBJ1-2; D remains unclear. The CDR3 length is 13 residues. Germline V gene sequence: CDR1 LNHDA, CDR2 SQIVND (reference sequence). Trimming pared 5 bases from V and 3 bases from J, leaving 10 bases between.